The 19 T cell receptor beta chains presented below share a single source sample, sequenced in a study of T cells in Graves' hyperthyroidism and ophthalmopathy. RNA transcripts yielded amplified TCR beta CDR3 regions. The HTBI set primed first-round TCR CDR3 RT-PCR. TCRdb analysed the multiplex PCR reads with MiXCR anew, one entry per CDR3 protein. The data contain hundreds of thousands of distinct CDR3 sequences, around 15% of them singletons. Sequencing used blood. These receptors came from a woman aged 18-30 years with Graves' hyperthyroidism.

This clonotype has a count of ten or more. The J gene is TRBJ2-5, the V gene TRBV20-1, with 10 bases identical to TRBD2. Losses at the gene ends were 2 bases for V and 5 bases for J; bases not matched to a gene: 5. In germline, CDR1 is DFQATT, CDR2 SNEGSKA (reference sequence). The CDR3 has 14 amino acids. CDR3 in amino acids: CSARLLAGVETQYF. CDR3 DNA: TGCAGTGCTAGACTCCTAGCGGGAGTTGAGACCCAGTACTTC.

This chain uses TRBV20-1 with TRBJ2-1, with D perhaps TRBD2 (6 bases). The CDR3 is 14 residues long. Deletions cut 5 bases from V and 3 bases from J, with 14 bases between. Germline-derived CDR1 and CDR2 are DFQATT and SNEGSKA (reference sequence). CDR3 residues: CSADIAEYYNEQFF. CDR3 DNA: TGCAGTGCTGATATAGCGGAGTACTACAATGAGCAGTTCTTC.

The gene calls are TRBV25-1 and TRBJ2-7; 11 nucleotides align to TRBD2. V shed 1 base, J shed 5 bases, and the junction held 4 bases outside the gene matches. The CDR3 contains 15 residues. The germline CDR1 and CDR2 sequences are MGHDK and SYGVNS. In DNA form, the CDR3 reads TGTGCCAGCAGTGAATTAGCGGGAGGGCCCAACGAGCAGTACTTC. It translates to CASSELAGGPNEQYF.

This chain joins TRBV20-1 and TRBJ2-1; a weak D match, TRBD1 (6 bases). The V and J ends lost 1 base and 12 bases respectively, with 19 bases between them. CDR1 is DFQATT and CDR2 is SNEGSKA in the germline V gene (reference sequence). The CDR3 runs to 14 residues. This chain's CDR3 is CSARAWGRGWVQFF. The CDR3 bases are TGCAGTGCTAGAGCTTGGGGCAGGGGTTGGGTGCAGTTCTTC.

This CDR3 reads CASSYRYLAGGGYEQYF. The CDR3 coding sequence is TGTGCCAGCAGTTACCGATACTTAGCGGGAGGGGGGTACGAGCAGTACTTC. The chain couples TRBV6-6 to TRBJ2-7; TRBD2 matches at 11 bases. The CDR3 spans 17 residues. CDR1 and CDR2 (germline): MNHNY, SVGAGI (reference sequence). The junction had 10 bases not matched to a gene; V was cut back by 2 bases and J by 4 bases.

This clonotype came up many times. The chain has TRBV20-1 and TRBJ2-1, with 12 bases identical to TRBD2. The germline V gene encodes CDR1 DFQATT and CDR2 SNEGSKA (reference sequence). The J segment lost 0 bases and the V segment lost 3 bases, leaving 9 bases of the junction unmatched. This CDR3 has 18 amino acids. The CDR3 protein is CSARGTSGLVSSYNEQFF. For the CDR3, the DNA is TGCAGTGCTAGGGGGACTAGCGGGCTAGTCAGCTCCTACAATGAGCAGTTCTTC.

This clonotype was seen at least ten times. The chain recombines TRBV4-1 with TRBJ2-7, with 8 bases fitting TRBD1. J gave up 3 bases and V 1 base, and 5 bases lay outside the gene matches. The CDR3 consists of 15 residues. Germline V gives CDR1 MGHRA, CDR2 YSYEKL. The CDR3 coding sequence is TGCGCCAGCAGCCAAGTTGGACAGGGCGGCTACGAGCAGTACTTC. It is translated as CASSQVGQGGYEQYF.

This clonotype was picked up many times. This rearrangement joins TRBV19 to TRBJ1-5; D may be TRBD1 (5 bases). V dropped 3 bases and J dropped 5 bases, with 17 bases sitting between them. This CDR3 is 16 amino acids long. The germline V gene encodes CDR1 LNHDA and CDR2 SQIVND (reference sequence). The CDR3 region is CASSIAGTVGDQPQHF. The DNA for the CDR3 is TGTGCCAGTAGTATCGCCGGAACAGTAGGGGATCAGCCCCAGCATTTT.

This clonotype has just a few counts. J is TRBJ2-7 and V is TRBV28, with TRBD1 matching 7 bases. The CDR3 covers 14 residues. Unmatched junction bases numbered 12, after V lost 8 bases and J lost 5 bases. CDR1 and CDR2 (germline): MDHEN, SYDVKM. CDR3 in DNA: TGTGCCAGCTTGAGGTCAAGGGGGCCCCACGAGCAGTACTTC. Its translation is CASLRSRGPHEQYF.

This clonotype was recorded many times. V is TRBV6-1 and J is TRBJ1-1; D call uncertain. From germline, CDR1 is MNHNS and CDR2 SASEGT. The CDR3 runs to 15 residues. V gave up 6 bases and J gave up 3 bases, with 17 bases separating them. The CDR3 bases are TGTGCCAGCAGAGTCGTGGCAGCGGGGTACACTGAAGCTTTCTTT. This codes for CASRVVAAGYTEAFF.

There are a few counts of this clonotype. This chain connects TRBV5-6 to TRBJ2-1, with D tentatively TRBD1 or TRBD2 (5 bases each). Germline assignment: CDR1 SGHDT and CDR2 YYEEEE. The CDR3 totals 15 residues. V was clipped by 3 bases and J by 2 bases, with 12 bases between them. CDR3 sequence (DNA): TGTGCCAGCAGCTACCCGGGGACCGCCTACAATGAGCAGTTCTTC. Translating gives CASSYPGTAYNEQFF. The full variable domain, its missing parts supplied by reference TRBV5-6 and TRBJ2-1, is DAGVTQSPTHLIKTRGQQVTLRCSPKSGHDTVSWYQQALGQGPQFIFQYYEEEERQRGNFPDRFSGHQFPNYSSELNVNALLLGDSALYLCASSYPGTAYNEQFFGPGTRLTVL.

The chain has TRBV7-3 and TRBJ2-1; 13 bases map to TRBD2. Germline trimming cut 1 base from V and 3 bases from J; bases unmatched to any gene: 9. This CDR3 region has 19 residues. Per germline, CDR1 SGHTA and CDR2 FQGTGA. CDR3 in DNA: TGTGCCAGCAGCTTAAGGCCCACTAGCGGGAGGGCCCTCTACAATGAGCAGTTCTTC. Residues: CASSLRPTSGRALYNEQFF.

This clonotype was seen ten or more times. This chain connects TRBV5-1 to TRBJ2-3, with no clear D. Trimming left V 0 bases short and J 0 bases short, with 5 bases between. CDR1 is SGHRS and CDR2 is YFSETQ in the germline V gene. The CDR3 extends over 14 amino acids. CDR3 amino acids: CASSLESSTDTQYF. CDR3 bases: TGCGCCAGCAGCTTGGAGAGTAGCACAGATACGCAGTATTTT.

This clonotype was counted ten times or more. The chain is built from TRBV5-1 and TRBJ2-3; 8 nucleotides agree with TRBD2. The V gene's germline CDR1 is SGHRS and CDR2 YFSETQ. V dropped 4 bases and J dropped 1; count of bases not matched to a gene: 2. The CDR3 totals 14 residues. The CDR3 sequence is CASSRGGRTDTQYF. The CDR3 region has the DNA TGCGCCAGCAGCCGCGGGGGGCGCACAGATACGCAGTATTTT.

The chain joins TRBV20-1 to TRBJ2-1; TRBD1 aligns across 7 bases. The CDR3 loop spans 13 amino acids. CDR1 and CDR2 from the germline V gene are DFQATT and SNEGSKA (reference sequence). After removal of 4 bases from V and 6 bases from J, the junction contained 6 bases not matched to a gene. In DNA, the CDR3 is TGCAGTGCTACGGACAGGATGGTCAATGAGCAGTTCTTC. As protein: CSATDRMVNEQFF.

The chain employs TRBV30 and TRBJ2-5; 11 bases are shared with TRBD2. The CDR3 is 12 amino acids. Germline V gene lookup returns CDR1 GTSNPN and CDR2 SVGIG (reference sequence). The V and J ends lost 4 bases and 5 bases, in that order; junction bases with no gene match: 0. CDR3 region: CAWTSGRETQYF. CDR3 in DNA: TGTGCCTGGACTAGCGGGAGGGAGACCCAGTACTTC.

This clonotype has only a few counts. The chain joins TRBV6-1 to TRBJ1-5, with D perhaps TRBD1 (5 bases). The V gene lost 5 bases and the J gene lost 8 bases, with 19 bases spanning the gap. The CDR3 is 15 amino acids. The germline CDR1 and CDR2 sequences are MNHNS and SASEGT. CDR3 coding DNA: TGTGCCAGCAGTACTGACCGGGACGTGACCAAGCCCCAGCATTTT. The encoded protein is CASSTDRDVTKPQHF.

The CDR3 loop reads CASSFFMMDTQYF. In nucleotides, the CDR3 is TGTGCCAGCAGCTTTTTTATGATGGATACGCAGTATTTT. The chain couples TRBV27 to TRBJ2-3; D is ambiguous. Trimming took off 6 bases at V and 6 bases at J, with 13 bases between the two ends. There are 13 residues in the CDR3. Germline V gives CDR1 MNHEY, CDR2 SMNVEV (reference sequence).

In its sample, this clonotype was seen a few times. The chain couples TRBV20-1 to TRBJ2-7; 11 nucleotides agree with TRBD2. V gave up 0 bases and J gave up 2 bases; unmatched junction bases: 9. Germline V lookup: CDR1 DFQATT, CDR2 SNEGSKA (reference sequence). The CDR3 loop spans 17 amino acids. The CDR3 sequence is CSARDSYSGRVPYEQYF. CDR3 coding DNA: TGCAGTGCTAGAGATTCATATAGCGGGAGGGTACCCTACGAGCAGTACTTC.